The clone carrying this T cell receptor beta chain was counted only a few times. One entry per CDR3 protein results from TCRdb running MiXCR on the 5' RACE reads. Among roughly 65,000 distinct CDR3 sequences, roughly 3.7% were seen once, and the ten largest hold around 2.7%. J lost 2 bases, V lost 5 bases, and 10 bases had no gene match. CDR1 and CDR2 (germline): SGHTA, FQGNSA. CDR3 length: 17 residues. The entry originates in a study of neurological immune-mediated disorders. Sequencing used PBMCs. The V and J genes are TRBV7-2 and TRBJ2-3; 10 bases fit TRBD2. This TCR was sampled from a man aged 45-60 years with multiple sclerosis. CDR3 in DNA: TGTGCCAGCAGCAAAACTAGCGGGGTTTCGCTCACAGATACGCAGTATTTT. This translates into CASSKTSGVSLTDTQYF.